The 12 T cell receptor beta chains in this list originate from one sample, sequenced in a study of OX40 agonist ivuxolimab in advanced cancers. The assay was immunoSEQ multiplex PCR, and TCRdb's table has in-frame clones only and misses some. The table lists 65,000 to 95,000 clones, approximately 92% of them singletons. Material: CD4+ or CD8+ T cells sorted from blood, obtained in a trial of the OX40 agonist ivuxolimab. These receptors came from an adult with an advanced solid tumor such as melanoma, head and neck, liver or kidney cancer.

V and J are TRBV6-5 and TRBJ2-2, with 10 bases matching TRBD1. Germline-derived CDR1 and CDR2 are MNHEY and SVGAGI. V was pared by 5 bases and J by 3 bases, with 3 bases of the junction left unmatched. This CDR3 is built from 15 residues. Written as DNA, the CDR3 is TGTGCCAGCAGTCCGGGACAGGGGTACACCGGGGAGCTGTTTTTT. Amino acid sequence: CASSPGQGYTGELFF.

The rearrangement uses TRBV29-1 and TRBJ1-1; D ambiguous. The CDR3 spans 13 residues. Trimming shortened V by 3 bases and J by 1 base, and 9 bases separated the two germline ends. Germline V gene data show CDR1 as SQVTM and CDR2 as ANQGSEA. In DNA, the CDR3 is TGCAGCGTTGATACAGCGCGGAACACTGAAGCTTTCTTT. This codes for CSVDTARNTEAFF.

This chain connects TRBV5-4 to TRBJ1-2; D remains ambiguous. The CDR3 runs 14 residues. V was pared by 4 bases and J by 1 base, with 11 bases between. Germline loops: CDR1 SGHNT, CDR2 YYREEE (reference sequence). CDR3 sequence: CASSPGGFNYGYTF. CDR3 bases: TGTGCCAGCAGCCCCGGAGGGTTTAACTATGGCTACACCTTC. The whole variable domain, filled in from reference TRBV5-4 and TRBJ1-2, reads ETGVTQSPTHLIKTRGQQVTLRCSSQSGHNTVSWYQQALGQGPQFIFQYYREEENGRGNFPPRFSGLQFPNYSSELNVNALELDDSALYLCASSPGGFNYGYTFGSGTRLTVV.

The chain is built from TRBV5-4 and TRBJ1-2; D perhaps matches TRBD1 (5 bases). Trimming removed 3 bases from V and 8 bases from J, with 17 bases in between. Germline V gene sequence: CDR1 SGHNT, CDR2 YYREEE (reference sequence). CDR3 size: 14 residues. CDR3 coding DNA: TGTGCCAGCAGCTACCCCGGGGCTCCTTGGGGCTACACCTTC. Translating gives CASSYPGAPWGYTF.

This chain joins TRBV7-2 and TRBJ2-4; 8 positions agree with TRBD2. CDR3 length equals 14 residues. Germline V gives CDR1 SGHTA, CDR2 FQGNSA. The trim removed 1 base at V and 6 bases at J, leaving 2 bases unmatched. CDR3 in amino acids: CASSLGSGGNIQYF. CDR3 DNA: TGTGCCAGCAGCTTAGGAAGCGGGGGAAACATTCAGTACTTC.

CDR3 nucleotides: TGTGCCAGCAGCTTGCAAGGGGCCAACGTCCTGACTTTC. This gives the protein CASSLQGANVLTF. J is TRBJ2-6 and V is TRBV5-4, with no clear D. The V gene's germline CDR1 is SGHNT and CDR2 YYREEE (reference sequence). The CDR3 totals 13 residues. V lost 1 base and J lost 4, with 3 bases in between.

The chain is built from TRBV19 and TRBJ1-4; TRBD1 matches at 8 bases. V lost 6 bases, J lost 8 bases, and 8 bases stayed unmatched. CDR1 is LNHDA and CDR2 is SQIVND in the germline V gene (reference sequence). The CDR3 is 14 amino acids. This CDR3 is CASSKDRESEKLFF. CDR3 sequence (DNA): TGTGCCAGTAGCAAGGACAGGGAAAGCGAAAAACTGTTTTTT.

The chain links TRBV10-1 to TRBJ1-1; no clear D gene. V shed 3 bases and J shed 0 bases, with 14 bases lying between them. Germline V gene sequence: CDR1 WNHNN, CDR2 SYGVQD (reference sequence). There are 16 residues in the CDR3. CDR3 in DNA: TGCGCCAGCAGTGATGTTCATGAGGCTTTGAACACTGAAGCTTTCTTT. Translated: CASSDVHEALNTEAFF.

The chain carries TRBV7-2 and TRBJ2-7; D is perhaps TRBD1 (6 bases). Trimming took off 6 bases at V and 3 bases at J, with 15 bases between the two ends. Germline CDR1 and CDR2: SGHTA and FQGNSA. The length of the CDR3 is 14 residues. This CDR3 reads CASSTTGKIYEQYF. The CDR3 nucleotides read TGTGCCAGCAGTACGACAGGAAAAATCTACGAGCAGTACTTC. Based on the CDR3 plus reference TRBV7-2 and TRBJ2-7, the full variable domain is GAGVSQSPSNKVTEKGKDVELRCDPISGHTALYWYRQSLGQGLEFLIYFQGNSAPDKSGLPSDRFSAERTGGSVSTLTIQRTQQEDSAVYLCASSTTGKIYEQYFGPGTRLTVT.

In its sample, this clone was seen once. The J gene is TRBJ2-5, the V gene TRBV7-8; D unclear. V lost 2 bases to trimming and J lost 5 bases, with 9 bases between them. Germline V gene sequence: CDR1 SGHVS, CDR2 FQNEAQ. This CDR3 has 13 amino acids. The chain's CDR3 is CASSLRLRETQYF. The DNA of the CDR3 is TGTGCCAGCAGCTTAAGACTGAGGGAGACCCAGTACTTC.

The chain has TRBV7-9 and TRBJ2-7; perhaps TRBD1 as D (7 bases). The CDR3 has 14 residues. V was pared by 5 bases and J by 0 bases, with 11 bases between. The germline V gene has CDR1 SEHNR and CDR2 FQNEAQ (reference sequence). This chain's CDR3 is CASSRQGGSYEQYF. CDR3 coding DNA: TGTGCCAGCAGCAGACAGGGAGGCTCCTACGAGCAGTACTTC.

The chain links TRBV2 to TRBJ2-4, with a weak D call TRBD2 (5 bases). In germline, CDR1 is SNHLY, CDR2 FYNNEI. The CDR3 covers 14 residues. V lost 9 bases and J 0 bases, leaving 12 bases between the germline ends. This CDR3 reads CASGVAQAKNIQYF. The CDR3 DNA follows: TGTGCCAGTGGAGTAGCGCAAGCCAAAAACATTCAGTACTTC.